The rows below give T cell receptor beta chains drawn from one sample of a study of blood T cell repertoires in COVID-19. The repertoire was sequenced with immunoSEQ multiplex PCR; TCRdb's copy has only in-frame clones and lacks some. The repertoire has roughly 40,000 clones, about 86% of them found once; the top ten carry roughly three fifths. The sequenced material came from peripheral blood. The receptors originated from a man aged 65 to 79 with acute or convalescent COVID-19. CDR3s include the opening cysteine and the closing phenylalanine or tryptophan. The order of the fields is J gene, clone size, D gene, V gene, CDR3 DNA, CDR3 protein. The D gene is left open where the match is weak. Only part of the rows carry a size: once, few, many, or a class if the clone is expanded.

j_call: TRBJ1-1; clone_size: NA; d_call: NA; v_call: TRBV30; cdr3_nt: TGTGCCTGGAGTGTATATTTGGCAGGGAGGGCGAACACTGAAGCTTTCTTT; cdr3_aa: CAWSVYLAGRANTEAFF
j_call: TRBJ2-5; clone_size: once; d_call: TRBD1; v_call: TRBV6-5; cdr3_nt: TGTGCCAGCAGTACAGGGGCCGTTGGACAAGAGACCCAGTACTTC; cdr3_aa: CASSTGAVGQETQYF
j_call: TRBJ1-1; clone_size: NA; d_call: NA; v_call: TRBV25-1; cdr3_nt: TGTGCCAGCAAAAAGGAGGGGCGGCACACTGAAGCTTTCTTT; cdr3_aa: CASKKEGRHTEAFF
j_call: TRBJ2-7; clone_size: NA; d_call: NA; v_call: TRBV23-1; cdr3_nt: TGCGCCAGCAGTCAATCAGCAACCCCCTTCCAAATTTACTCCTACGAGCAGTACTTC; cdr3_aa: CASSQSATPFQIYSYEQYF
j_call: TRBJ2-7; clone_size: NA; d_call: NA; v_call: TRBV3-1/TRBV3-2; cdr3_nt: TGTGCCAGCAGCCCTGCAAGCGTGTACGAGCAGTACTTC; cdr3_aa: CASSPASVYEQYF
j_call: TRBJ2-1; clone_size: NA; d_call: NA; v_call: TRBV7-3; cdr3_nt: TGTGCCAGCAGTCTCATTCCTTTAGCGGAGCAGTTCTTC; cdr3_aa: CASSLIPLAEQFF
j_call: TRBJ1-1; clone_size: NA; d_call: NA; v_call: TRBV11-3; cdr3_nt: TGTGCCAGCAGCTTAGATTCAGGGCAGAACACTGAAGCTTTCTTT; cdr3_aa: CASSLDSGQNTEAFF
j_call: TRBJ2-7; clone_size: NA; d_call: TRBD1; v_call: TRBV18; cdr3_nt: TGTGCCAGCTCACCCGCACCCACCACAGGGGCCTCATCCTACGAGCAGTACTTC; cdr3_aa: CASSPAPTTGASSYEQYF
j_call: TRBJ2-7; clone_size: NA; d_call: NA; v_call: TRBV5-6; cdr3_nt: TGTGCCAGCAGCTTTGCAGGGGTCAGCGAGCAGTACTTC; cdr3_aa: CASSFAGVSEQYF
j_call: TRBJ1-5; clone_size: NA; d_call: NA; v_call: TRBV2; cdr3_nt: TGTGCCAGCAGTGGGGCAGGCAATCAGCCCCAGCATTTT; cdr3_aa: CASSGAGNQPQHF
j_call: TRBJ1-5; clone_size: few; d_call: NA; v_call: TRBV30; cdr3_nt: TGTGCCTGGAGTCCCATGAAGGTCTTCAGGACAGCCATGGAGCAGCCCCAGCATTTT; cdr3_aa: CAWSPMKVFRTAMEQPQHF
j_call: TRBJ1-1; clone_size: NA; d_call: NA; v_call: TRBV18; cdr3_nt: TGTGCCAGCTCATCGTCGACAGCGAACACTGAAGCTTTCTTT; cdr3_aa: CASSSSTANTEAFF
j_call: TRBJ1-6; clone_size: NA; d_call: NA; v_call: TRBV6-1; cdr3_nt: TGTGCCAGCAGTGAGGGGTCGAGGGCCCTCCACTTT; cdr3_aa: CASSEGSRALHF
j_call: TRBJ2-1; clone_size: NA; d_call: TRBD2; v_call: TRBV19; cdr3_nt: TGTGCCAGTAGCGCCCAATTAATAAACCCTCTAGCGGGAGGAAGCAATGAGCAGTTCTTC; cdr3_aa: CASSAQLINPLAGGSNEQFF
j_call: TRBJ2-5; clone_size: once; d_call: NA; v_call: TRBV29-1; cdr3_nt: TGCAGCGTTGTGTCTAGCAGCCAAGAGACCCAGTACTTC; cdr3_aa: CSVVSSSQETQYF
j_call: TRBJ1-6; clone_size: NA; d_call: TRBD1; v_call: TRBV27; cdr3_nt: TGTGCCAGCAGGAGGACAGGGGGAAATTCACCCCTCCACTTT; cdr3_aa: CASRRTGGNSPLHF
j_call: TRBJ2-7; clone_size: NA; d_call: NA; v_call: TRBV7-6; cdr3_nt: TGTGCCAGCAGCCCGGGACTCCCGCAGGACGAGCAGTACTTC; cdr3_aa: CASSPGLPQDEQYF
j_call: TRBJ1-4; clone_size: NA; d_call: TRBD1; v_call: TRBV4-1; cdr3_nt: TGCGCCAGCAGCCGTGGACAGGGGGTTGAAAAACTGTTTTTT; cdr3_aa: CASSRGQGVEKLFF
j_call: TRBJ1-4; clone_size: NA; d_call: TRBD1; v_call: TRBV18; cdr3_nt: TGTGCCAGCTCACCGGGACAGCAGAGTCGACTGTTTTTT; cdr3_aa: CASSPGQQSRLFF
j_call: TRBJ1-5; clone_size: NA; d_call: NA; v_call: TRBV6-4; cdr3_nt: TGTGCCAGCATAAGACAGACCTATAGCAATCAGCCCCAGCATTTT; cdr3_aa: CASIRQTYSNQPQHF
j_call: TRBJ2-7; clone_size: NA; d_call: TRBD1; v_call: TRBV5-4; cdr3_nt: TGTGCCAGCAGCTCAGGAAAGGGACAGGGGGGAAGGTTGTACGAGCAGTACTTC; cdr3_aa: CASSSGKGQGGRLYEQYF
j_call: TRBJ2-1; clone_size: NA; d_call: TRBD2; v_call: TRBV27; cdr3_nt: TGTGCCAGCGGTTGGACTAGCGGGTCCCACAATGAGCAGTTCTTC; cdr3_aa: CASGWTSGSHNEQFF
j_call: TRBJ2-3; clone_size: NA; d_call: TRBD2; v_call: TRBV9; cdr3_nt: TGTGCCAGCAGCTTTCCCGGGGGGGCCCTTTTTTTT; cdr3_aa: CASSFPGGALFF
j_call: TRBJ1-1; clone_size: NA; d_call: NA; v_call: TRBV13; cdr3_nt: TGTGCCAGCAGCTCAGCGGGGGGTCGAGCTTTCTTT; cdr3_aa: CASSSAGGRAFF
j_call: TRBJ2-1; clone_size: NA; d_call: TRBD2; v_call: TRBV23-1; cdr3_nt: TGCGCCAGCAGTCAATCCTATACTAGCGGGGGGAGCTCCTACAATGAGCAGTTCTTC; cdr3_aa: CASSQSYTSGGSSYNEQFF
j_call: TRBJ2-3; clone_size: NA; d_call: TRBD1; v_call: TRBV6-2/TRBV6-3; cdr3_nt: TGTGCCAGCAGCCTGGACAGGGGGCTGGAGGATACGCAGTATTTT; cdr3_aa: CASSLDRGLEDTQYF
j_call: TRBJ1-6; clone_size: NA; d_call: TRBD1; v_call: TRBV12-5; cdr3_nt: TGTGCTAGCAGTGCGGGACAGGATAATTCACCCCTCCACTTT; cdr3_aa: CASSAGQDNSPLHF
j_call: TRBJ2-3; clone_size: NA; d_call: TRBD2; v_call: TRBV5-4; cdr3_nt: TGTGCCAGCAGCCCTTCTTCTAGCGGGGGGGCCTTTACGCAGTATTTT; cdr3_aa: CASSPSSSGGAFTQYF
j_call: TRBJ2-3; clone_size: NA; d_call: TRBD2; v_call: TRBV9; cdr3_nt: TGTGCCAGCAGCGTGGGGGGGTCGGATACGCAGTATTTT; cdr3_aa: CASSVGGSDTQYF
j_call: TRBJ2-2; clone_size: few; d_call: NA; v_call: TRBV6-2/TRBV6-3; cdr3_nt: TGTGCCAGCAGTTCCCAAGGGGAGCTGTTTTTT; cdr3_aa: CASSSQGELFF
j_call: TRBJ2-5; clone_size: NA; d_call: TRBD1; v_call: TRBV2; cdr3_nt: TGTGCCAGCGGACAGGGGGCACGAGAGACCCAGTACTTC; cdr3_aa: CASGQGARETQYF
j_call: TRBJ2-5; clone_size: medium-sized; d_call: NA; v_call: TRBV6-6; cdr3_nt: TGTGCCAGCAGTTACCGGGGGTGGGCCCCAGAGACCCAGTACTTC; cdr3_aa: CASSYRGWAPETQYF
j_call: TRBJ2-2; clone_size: NA; d_call: NA; v_call: TRBV10-3; cdr3_nt: TGTGCCACTGGACAACCCACCAGCACCGGGGAGCTGTTTTTT; cdr3_aa: CATGQPTSTGELFF
j_call: TRBJ2-3; clone_size: NA; d_call: TRBD2; v_call: TRBV7-9; cdr3_nt: TGTGCCAGCAGCTTAGCGGGGCTAGCGGGAGATACGCAGTATTTT; cdr3_aa: CASSLAGLAGDTQYF
j_call: TRBJ1-1; clone_size: NA; d_call: TRBD1; v_call: TRBV4-3; cdr3_nt: TGCGCCAGCAGCCGGAACAGGGGTGGTGAAGCTTTCTTT; cdr3_aa: CASSRNRGGEAFF
j_call: TRBJ2-1; clone_size: NA; d_call: NA; v_call: TRBV4-1; cdr3_nt: TGCGCCAGCAGCCCCTCCGATTTTGTTTCCCTGGCAAATGAGCAGTTCTTC; cdr3_aa: CASSPSDFVSLANEQFF
j_call: TRBJ2-3; clone_size: NA; d_call: TRBD1; v_call: TRBV6-6; cdr3_nt: TGTGCCAGCAGTCTCCTTCAGGGGGCTGCAGATACGCAGTATTTT; cdr3_aa: CASSLLQGAADTQYF
j_call: TRBJ1-4; clone_size: NA; d_call: NA; v_call: TRBV5-5; cdr3_nt: TGTGCCAGCAGACCTCCCCAGGGCAGGGGAAGGGAAAAACTGTTTTTT; cdr3_aa: CASRPPQGRGREKLFF
j_call: TRBJ1-5; clone_size: few; d_call: TRBD1; v_call: TRBV19; cdr3_nt: TGTGCCGCAACCACAGGGGGCGGGCAGCCCCAGCATTTT; cdr3_aa: CAATTGGGQPQHF
j_call: TRBJ2-2; clone_size: few; d_call: TRBD2; v_call: TRBV7-3; cdr3_nt: TGTGCCAGCAGCTTAAGCCTAGCGGGAGGGACCGGGGAGCTGTTTTTT; cdr3_aa: CASSLSLAGGTGELFF
j_call: TRBJ2-1; clone_size: NA; d_call: NA; v_call: TRBV7-8; cdr3_nt: TGTGCCAGCAGCTTAGGGCCAAACAATGAGCAGTTCTTC; cdr3_aa: CASSLGPNNEQFF